This T cell receptor (beta chain) emerged from a study of control samples from healthy donors and cancer patients. Clones were read by immunoSEQ multiplex PCR, and TCRdb kept only the in-frame ones, dropping some. The repertoire includes about 160,000 clones, roughly 94% of them detected once, and about 14% sits in the top ten. Trimming removed 0 bases at V and 9 bases at J, with 12 bases between. There are 14 residues in the CDR3. Per the germline V gene, CDR1 is SGDLS and CDR2 is YYNGEE. The gene calls are TRBV9 and TRBJ2-2; D remains unclear. Sequencing input: PBMCs. This clonotype originated in a man aged 60 to 75 with colorectal cancer. CDR3 sequence (DNA): TGTGCCAGCAGCGTAGGAAGGGAAAGGAGGGAGCTGTTTTTT. It specifies CASSVGRERRELFF.